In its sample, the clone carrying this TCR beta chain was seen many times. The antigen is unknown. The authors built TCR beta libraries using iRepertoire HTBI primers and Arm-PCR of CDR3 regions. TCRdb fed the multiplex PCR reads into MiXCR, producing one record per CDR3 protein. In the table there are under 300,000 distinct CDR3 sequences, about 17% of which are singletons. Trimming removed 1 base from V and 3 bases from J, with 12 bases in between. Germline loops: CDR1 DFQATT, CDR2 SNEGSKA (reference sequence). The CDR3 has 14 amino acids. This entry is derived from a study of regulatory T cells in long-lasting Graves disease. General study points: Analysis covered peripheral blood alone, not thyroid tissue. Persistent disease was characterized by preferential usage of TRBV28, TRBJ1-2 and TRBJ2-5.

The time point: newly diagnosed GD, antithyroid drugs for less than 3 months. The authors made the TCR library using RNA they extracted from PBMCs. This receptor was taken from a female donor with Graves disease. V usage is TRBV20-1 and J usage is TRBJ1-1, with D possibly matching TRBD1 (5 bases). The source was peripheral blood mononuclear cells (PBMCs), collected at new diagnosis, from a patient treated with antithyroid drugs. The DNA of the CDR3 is TGCAGTGCTAGAGCGCCGGGACCGCACACTGAAGCTTTCTTT. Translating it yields CSARAPGPHTEAFF.